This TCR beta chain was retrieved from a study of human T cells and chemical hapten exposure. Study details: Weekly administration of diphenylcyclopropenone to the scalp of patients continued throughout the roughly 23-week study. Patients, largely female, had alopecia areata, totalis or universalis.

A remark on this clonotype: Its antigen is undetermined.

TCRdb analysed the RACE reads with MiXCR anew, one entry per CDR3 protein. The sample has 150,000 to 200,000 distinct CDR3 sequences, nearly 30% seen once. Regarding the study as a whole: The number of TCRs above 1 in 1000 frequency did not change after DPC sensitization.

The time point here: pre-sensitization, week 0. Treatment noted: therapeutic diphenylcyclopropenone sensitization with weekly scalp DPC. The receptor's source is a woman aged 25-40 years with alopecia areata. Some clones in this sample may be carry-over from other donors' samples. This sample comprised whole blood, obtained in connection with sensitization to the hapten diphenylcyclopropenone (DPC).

The CDR3 coding sequence is TGCGCCAGCAGCTTGGTTTCGGCTAGCGGCCAAGAGACCCAGTACTTC. As protein: CASSLVSASGQETQYF. The genes are TRBV5-1 and TRBJ2-5, with 7 bases that match TRBD2. The CDR3 sequence is 16 residues long. Germline V CDR1 and CDR2: SGHRS, YFSETQ. V shed 0 bases and J 1 base; nucleotides not matched to a gene: 6.